This T cell receptor (beta chain) is drawn from a study of blood T cell repertoires in COVID-19. For the study at large: COVID-19 samples, acute and convalescent, were from the United States, Italy and Spain. PBMCs, B-cell-depleted T cells, or T cells were the source of the cDNA or gDNA that made up the material.

The CDR3 sequence is 14 residues long. V lost 1 base and J lost 6, with 12 bases in between. Germline V CDR1 and CDR2: LNHNV, YYDKDF (reference sequence). Per the study methods: Reference gene primer amplification in the assay estimated nucleated cell counts. Some clones are missing from TCRdb's copy, which holds only in-frame ones; the method was immunoSEQ multiplex PCR. V and J calls and clone size are those listed in that table; D and trimming were worked out from the DNA. Among 300,000 to 400,000 clones, about 93% were seen once, and the ten largest hold roughly 3.5%. The chain recombines TRBV15 with TRBJ1-1, with a possible D match to TRBD1 (6 bases). The sequenced sample consisted of peripheral blood. The sequence came from a woman younger than 30 who had recovered from COVID-19. CDR3 in amino acids: CATSRAGRGAEAFF. DNA for the CDR3: TGTGCCACCAGCAGAGCTGGCAGGGGAGCTGAAGCTTTCTTT.